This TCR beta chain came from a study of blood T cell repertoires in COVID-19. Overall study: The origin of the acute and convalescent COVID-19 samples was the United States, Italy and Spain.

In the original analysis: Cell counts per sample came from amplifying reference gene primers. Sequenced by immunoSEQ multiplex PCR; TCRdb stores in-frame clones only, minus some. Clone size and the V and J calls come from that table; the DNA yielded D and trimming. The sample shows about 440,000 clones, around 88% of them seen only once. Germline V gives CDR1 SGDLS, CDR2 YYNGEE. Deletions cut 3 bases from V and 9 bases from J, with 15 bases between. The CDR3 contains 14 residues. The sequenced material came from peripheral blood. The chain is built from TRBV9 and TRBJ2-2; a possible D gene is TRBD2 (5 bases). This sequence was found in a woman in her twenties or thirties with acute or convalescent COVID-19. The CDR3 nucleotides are TGTGCCAGCAGCGCCGACTATACCGGCCGGGAGCTGTTTTTT. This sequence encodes CASSADYTGRELFF.